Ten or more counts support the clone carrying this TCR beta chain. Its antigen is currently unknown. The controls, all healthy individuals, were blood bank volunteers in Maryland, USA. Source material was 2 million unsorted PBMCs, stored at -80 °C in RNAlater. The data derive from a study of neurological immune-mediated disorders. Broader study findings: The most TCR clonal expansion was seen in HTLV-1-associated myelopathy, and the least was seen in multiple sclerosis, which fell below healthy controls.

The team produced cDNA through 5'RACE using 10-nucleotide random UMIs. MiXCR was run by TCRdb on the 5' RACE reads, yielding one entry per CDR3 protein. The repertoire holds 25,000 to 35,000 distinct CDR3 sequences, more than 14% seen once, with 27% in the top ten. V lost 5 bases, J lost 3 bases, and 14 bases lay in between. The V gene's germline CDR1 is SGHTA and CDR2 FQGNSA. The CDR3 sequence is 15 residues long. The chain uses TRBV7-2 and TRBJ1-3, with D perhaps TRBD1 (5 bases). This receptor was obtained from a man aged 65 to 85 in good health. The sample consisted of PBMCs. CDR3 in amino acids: CASSRTQTSGNTIYF. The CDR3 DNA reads TGTGCCAGCAGCCGGACACAAACTAGTGGAAACACCATATATTTT.